The 32 T cell receptor beta chains reported below all come from one sample, sequenced in a study. Via MiXCR, TCRdb re-called the 5' RACE reads, giving one row per CDR3 protein. Of nearly 40,000 distinct CDR3 sequences listed, approximately 19% are singletons. The sequenced material came from naive CD4+ T cells sorted from a lymph node. Subset reported: naive CD4+ T cells, CD4+CD45RA+CD25-. All receptors come from a female donor with breast cancer.

J is TRBJ1-5 and V is TRBV20-1; 7 nucleotides match TRBD1. V was clipped by 4 bases and J by 7 bases; unmatched bases: 10. The CDR3 contains 14 residues. The germline V gene encodes CDR1 DFQATT and CDR2 SNEGSKA (reference sequence). CDR3 bases: TGCAGTGCTACCGACAGGGTAGGAACCCAGCCCCAGCATTTT. It codes for CSATDRVGTQPQHF.

This clonotype appeared a few times. The chain links TRBV20-1 to TRBJ1-2; 7 nucleotides align to TRBD1. The V gene's germline CDR1 is DFQATT and CDR2 SNEGSKA (reference sequence). The CDR3 runs to 13 residues. Losses at the gene ends were 2 bases for V and 2 bases for J; bases not matched to a gene: 2. In nucleotides, the CDR3 is TGCAGTGCTAGAACAGGGGTGAACTATGGCTACACCTTC. It specifies CSARTGVNYGYTF.

This clonotype was detected a few times. The chain carries TRBV5-5 and TRBJ2-3; D possibly matches TRBD1 or TRBD2 (5 bases each). V lost 4 bases and J 6 bases, leaving 12 bases between the germline ends. This CDR3 is 13 amino acids long. The germline gives CDR1 SGHKS, CDR2 YYEKEE (reference sequence). In nucleotides, the CDR3 is TGTGCCAGCAGCCTCTTGGGGGTTGATACGCAGTATTTT. Protein product: CASSLLGVDTQYF.

A few counts support this clonotype. The chain joins TRBV25-1 to TRBJ2-7, with unresolved D. CDR1 MGHDK and CDR2 SYGVNS come from the germline V gene. The CDR3 totals 12 residues. Trimming cost V 4 bases and J 7 bases, with 11 bases left between them. The CDR3 loop is CASSGDLGEQYF. The CDR3 DNA is TGTGCCAGCAGTGGTGACCTGGGGGAGCAGTACTTC.

The CDR3 here is CASSPTERGDQETQYF. The CDR3 coding sequence is TGTGCCAGCAGCCCGACGGAGCGGGGGGACCAAGAGACCCAGTACTTC. The chain carries TRBV13 and TRBJ2-5; 9 bases line up with TRBD2. The CDR3 contains 16 residues. V lost 5 bases, J lost 0 bases, and 7 bases stayed unmatched. The germline V gene has CDR1 PRHDT and CDR2 FYEKMQ (reference sequence).

This clonotype has a count of ten or more. The V and J genes are TRBV20-1 and TRBJ1-2, with a tentative D call TRBD1 (5 bases). Germline CDR1 and CDR2: DFQATT and SNEGSKA (reference sequence). This CDR3 is built from 11 residues. V gave up 7 bases and J gave up 0 bases, with 6 bases separating them. The CDR3 DNA sequence: TGCAGTGTGACAGCTAACTATGGCTACACCTTC. It codes for CSVTANYGYTF.

This clonotype showed up many times. The V call is TRBV12-3 or TRBV12-4, the J call TRBJ2-6; no firm D call. The CDR3 runs 15 residues. Trimming shortened V by 6 bases and J by 0 bases, and 9 bases separated the two germline ends. CDR3 bases: TGTGCCAGCAGCCCCGGTACCTCTGGGGCCAACGTCCTGACTTTC. It is translated as CASSPGTSGANVLTF.

In its sample, this clonotype was seen a few times. The chain joins TRBV12-3 or TRBV12-4 to TRBJ2-5; 12 bases agree with TRBD2. The CDR3 has 15 residues. J gave up 5 bases and V 5 bases, and 6 bases lay outside the gene matches. Here the CDR3 DNA reads TGTGCCAGCAGTCCCCGGCTAGCGGGGGGGGAGACCCAGTACTTC. Translating gives CASSPRLAGGETQYF.

This clonotype was found many times. The chain carries TRBV5-6 and TRBJ2-3; perhaps TRBD1 as D (6 bases). Trimming removed 4 bases at V and 3 bases at J, with 15 bases between. This CDR3 has 15 residues. From germline, CDR1 is SGHDT and CDR2 YYEEEE. CDR3 residues: CASSAGPQGTDTQYF. The CDR3 DNA reads TGTGCCAGCAGCGCCGGACCCCAGGGGACAGATACGCAGTATTTT.

The chain recombines TRBV5-1 with TRBJ2-4; D gene uncertain. The germline V gene encodes CDR1 SGHRS and CDR2 YFSETQ. The V end lost 0 bases, the J end lost 0 bases, and 7 bases lay between the germline ends. This CDR3 region has 15 residues. The CDR3 coding sequence is TGCGCCAGCAGCTTGGGGGTTCTAGCCAAAAACATTCAGTACTTC. This sequence encodes CASSLGVLAKNIQYF.

This clonotype was detected only a few times. The rearrangement joins TRBV7-9 to TRBJ1-1, with D uncertain. The CDR3 is 14 residues long. Germline-derived CDR1 and CDR2 are SEHNR and FQNEAQ (reference sequence). V was pared by 0 bases and J by 2 bases, with 7 bases between. CDR3 in amino acids: CASSLASANTEAFF. CDR3 coding DNA: TGTGCCAGCAGCTTAGCCTCGGCCAACACTGAAGCTTTCTTT.

The chain recombines TRBV18 with TRBJ2-4, with a tentative D call TRBD1 (6 bases). Germline V gene lookup returns CDR1 KGHSH and CDR2 LQKENI. The CDR3 sequence is 15 residues long. The V gene lost 0 bases and the J gene lost 8 bases, with 14 bases spanning the gap. In DNA form, the CDR3 reads TGTGCCAGCTCACCACCGAATGCAGGGGCGGACATTCAGTACTTC. This translates into CASSPPNAGADIQYF.

This clonotype was picked up many times. V is TRBV5-6 and J is TRBJ2-7; 7 nucleotides agree with TRBD1. This CDR3 spans 14 amino acids. The V gene's germline CDR1 is SGHDT and CDR2 YYEEEE. Trimming cost V 3 bases and J 5 bases; bases outside gene matches: 8. The CDR3 region has the DNA TGTGCCAGCAGCTCACCGACAGGGTACCACGAGCAGTACTTC. It yields the protein CASSSPTGYHEQYF. Full variable domain (outside the CDR3, taken from reference TRBV5-6 and TRBJ2-7): DAGVTQSPTHLIKTRGQQVTLRCSPKSGHDTVSWYQQALGQGPQFIFQYYEEEERQRGNFPDRFSGHQFPNYSSELNVNALLLGDSALYLCASSSPTGYHEQYFGPGTRLTVT.

The J gene is TRBJ1-2, the V gene TRBV5-6, with D tentatively TRBD1 (5 bases). Looked up from germline, CDR1 is SGHDT and CDR2 is YYEEEE. This CDR3 is 14 amino acids long. V lost 4 bases, J lost 9 bases, and 19 bases lay in between. The CDR3 region is CASSPQGSLFRYTF. DNA for the CDR3: TGTGCCAGCAGCCCTCAGGGATCCCTATTCCGCTACACCTTC.

This rearrangement joins TRBV7-2 to TRBJ1-1; D call uncertain. Looked up from germline, CDR1 is SGHTA and CDR2 is FQGNSA. Between the trimmed V and J ends, which lost 5 bases and 2 bases, there was a span of 9 bases. The CDR3 covers 13 residues. The CDR3 nucleotides read TGTGCCAGCAGCCTCACCCCAAACACTGAAGCTTTCTTT. Protein product: CASSLTPNTEAFF.

This clonotype has at least ten counts. The chain joins TRBV29-1 to TRBJ2-1; D possibly matches TRBD1 or TRBD2 (5 bases each). V lost 5 bases and J 9 bases, leaving 14 bases between the germline ends. This CDR3 comprises 12 residues. Looked up from germline, CDR1 is SQVTM and CDR2 is ANQGSEA. Here the CDR3 reads CSVYDRGFEQFF. The CDR3 DNA is TGCAGCGTTTACGACCGGGGCTTTGAGCAGTTCTTC.

This clonotype appeared a few times. The chain joins TRBV7-2 to TRBJ2-7; 13 bases agree with TRBD2. J lost 6 bases, V lost 5 bases, and 10 bases had no gene match. The CDR3 contains 16 residues. Per germline, CDR1 SGHTA and CDR2 FQGNSA. The CDR3 loop is CASSPTSGRAFIEQYF. In DNA, the CDR3 is TGTGCCAGCAGCCCCACTAGCGGGAGGGCTTTCATCGAGCAGTACTTC.

The chain links TRBV28 to TRBJ2-3; D could derive from TRBD1 or TRBD2 (5 bases each). Germline loops: CDR1 MDHEN, CDR2 SYDVKM. CDR3 length: 13 residues. Trimming stripped 5 bases from V and 0 bases from J, with 6 bases between. Here the CDR3 DNA reads TGTGCCAGCAGTCGGGACAGCACAGATACGCAGTATTTT. It yields the protein CASSRDSTDTQYF.

The sample holds many counts of this clonotype. The chain joins TRBV5-1 to TRBJ2-7, with D perhaps matching TRBD2 (6 bases). Trimming removed 4 bases from V and 2 bases from J, with 13 bases in between. CDR3 length: 14 residues. CDR1 SGHRS and CDR2 YFSETQ come from the germline V gene. The CDR3 DNA follows: TGCGCCAGCAGCCCGCGGGGTGATCCCTACGAGCAGTACTTC. It specifies CASSPRGDPYEQYF.

The V call is TRBV30, the J call TRBJ1-1; D is unclear. The germline V gene has CDR1 GTSNPN and CDR2 SVGIG (reference sequence). Trimming left V 3 bases short and J 0 bases short, with 17 bases between. This CDR3 contains 16 residues. The CDR3 spells CAWRIIIDSLNTEAFF. In DNA, the CDR3 is TGTGCCTGGAGGATAATCATAGACTCCCTGAACACTGAAGCTTTCTTT.

This clonotype was found a few times. V is TRBV15 and J is TRBJ2-5; D call uncertain. V gave up 0 bases and J gave up 7 bases, with 9 bases separating them. The germline CDR1 and CDR2 sequences are LNHNV and YYDKDF (reference sequence). This CDR3 contains 13 residues. CDR3 sequence: CATSRDRDGTQYF. CDR3 bases: TGTGCCACCAGCAGAGATCGTGATGGGACCCAGTACTTC.

This clonotype showed up just a few times. Here the CDR3 reads CATQGPLNTEAFF. The CDR3 coding sequence is TGTGCCACCCAGGGACCCCTGAACACTGAAGCTTTCTTT. The chain links TRBV28 to TRBJ1-1; D might be TRBD1 (5 bases). CDR1 is MDHEN, CDR2 SYDVKM, per germline. Trimming took 10 bases from V and 0 from J, leaving 12 bases between them. The CDR3 covers 13 residues.

The chain uses TRBV5-1 and TRBJ1-1; 7 positions match TRBD1. The CDR3 consists of 12 residues. Trimming removed 4 bases from V and 7 bases from J; junction bases left unmatched: 4. The germline CDR1 and CDR2 sequences are SGHRS and YFSETQ. The CDR3 is CASSRQGVEAFF. The CDR3 nucleotides are TGCGCCAGCAGCCGACAGGGAGTTGAAGCTTTCTTT.

The table lists this clonotype with a few counts. The chain carries TRBV6-1 and TRBJ2-5; D gene ambiguous. CDR3 size: 12 residues. Looked up from germline, CDR1 is MNHNS and CDR2 is SASEGT. V was trimmed by 2 bases and J by 3 bases, leaving 4 bases between them. The CDR3 DNA follows: TGTGCCAGCAGTGAAAATGAAGAGACCCAGTACTTC. This codes for CASSENEETQYF.

The CDR3 is CASSFEDTQYF. The DNA of the CDR3 is TGCGCCAGCAGCTTTGAAGATACGCAGTATTTT. The genes are TRBV5-1 and TRBJ2-3; D gene unclear. The V end was cut by 2 bases, the J end by 5 bases, with 3 bases between. The CDR3 is 11 amino acids. In germline, CDR1 is SGHRS, CDR2 YFSETQ.

V gene TRBV7-2 combines with J gene TRBJ1-2; no reliable D call. V gave up 4 bases and J gave up 6 bases, with 12 bases separating them. The CDR3 contains 13 residues. Germline V gene lookup returns CDR1 SGHTA and CDR2 FQGNSA. The DNA of the CDR3 is TGTGCCAGCAGCTCCCCGACCTTACATGGCTACACCTTC. It translates to CASSSPTLHGYTF.

The table lists this clonotype with a few counts. This sequence joins TRBV7-9 and TRBJ2-5; TRBD2 matches at 8 bases. The J segment lost 1 base and the V segment lost 1 base, leaving 5 bases of the junction unmatched. The CDR3 sequence is 16 residues long. Germline-derived CDR1 and CDR2 are SEHNR and FQNEAQ (reference sequence). The CDR3 region is CASSLGRTSPQETQYF. The CDR3 DNA sequence: TGTGCCAGCAGCTTAGGCCGGACTAGCCCCCAAGAGACCCAGTACTTC.

This clonotype turned up a few times. This rearrangement joins TRBV5-1 to TRBJ1-6; TRBD1 aligns across 11 bases. Trimming cost V 3 bases and J 10 bases; bases outside gene matches: 6. CDR3 size: 15 residues. Germline-derived CDR1 and CDR2 are SGHRS and YFSETQ. CDR3 in amino acids: CASSSDRGLDSPLHF. DNA of the CDR3: TGCGCCAGCAGCTCGGACAGGGGGCTTGACTCACCCCTCCACTTT.

In this sample, this clonotype turned up many times. This sequence joins TRBV20-1 and TRBJ2-2; D is possibly TRBD2 (5 bases). The CDR3 consists of 12 residues. Germline V gene sequence: CDR1 DFQATT, CDR2 SNEGSKA (reference sequence). V was cut by 3 bases and J by 6 bases, with 8 bases left in between. CDR3 in amino acids: CSARRVAGELFF. DNA for the CDR3: TGCAGTGCTAGGAGGGTAGCCGGGGAGCTGTTTTTT.

J is TRBJ2-7 and V is TRBV18; possibly TRBD2 for D (6 bases). Germline V gene data show CDR1 as KGHSH and CDR2 as LQKENI. The CDR3 covers 15 residues. Deletions cut 5 bases from V and 4 bases from J, with 18 bases between. The CDR3 region has the DNA TGTGCCAGCTCAGGAGGGGCCATCGATTCGTACGAGCAGTACTTC. Its protein product is CASSGGAIDSYEQYF.

This clonotype was detected only a few times. V is TRBV6-1 and J is TRBJ1-2, with D perhaps matching TRBD1 (6 bases). This CDR3 contains 10 residues. Per the germline V gene, CDR1 is MNHNS and CDR2 is SASEGT. The V end was cut by 6 bases, the J end by 7 bases, with 6 bases between. This CDR3 reads CASRQGGYTF. The DNA of the CDR3 is TGTGCCAGCAGACAGGGTGGCTACACCTTC.

The rearrangement uses TRBV12-3 or TRBV12-4 and TRBJ2-1; 10 bases fit TRBD2. This CDR3 spans 16 amino acids. The ends lost 5 bases at V and 6 bases at J; junction bases unmatched: 10. DNA of the CDR3: TGTGCCAGCAGTGGGGGCAGGACTAGCGGTTCCAATGAGCAGTTCTTC. Amino acids: CASSGGRTSGSNEQFF.